One TCR beta chain is described in this entry. Its antigen remains unidentified. TCRdb's copy holds only in-frame clones and misses some; the assay was immunoSEQ multiplex PCR. The sample includes 760,000 or so clones, 90% to 97% seen only once; the top ten take less than 0.25%. The data were taken from a study of shared clonotypes between healthy human individuals. Background on the study: Donors had three CD4 naive, three CD4 memory, two CD8 naive and one CD8 memory plate apiece.

CD45RO-negative cells were positively selected for CCR7, leaving out terminally differentiated effector memory CD45RA+ cells. The study's findings and limits: Larger estimated richness was generally recorded for naive subsets relative to memory subsets. It was observed that about 5% of naive CD4 clonotypes were shared across several donors.

CDR3 size: 13 residues. From germline, CDR1 is KGHSH and CDR2 LQKENI. Trimming removed 3 bases from V and 4 bases from J, with 10 bases in between. The chain is built from TRBV18 and TRBJ2-7; D unclear. Input material: naive CD8+ T cells sorted from blood. This TCR derives from a man aged 30 to 39 in good health. This chain's CDR3 is CASSPSDEYEQYF. The CDR3 DNA reads as TGTGCCAGCTCACCCTCTGACGAGTACGAGCAGTACTTC.